The text below deals with one TCR beta chain. The sample originates from a study of cytomegalovirus exposure and HLA in healthy donors. PCR primers comprised 60 Vbeta and 13 Jbeta primers. Assay: immunoSEQ multiplex PCR; the TCRdb copy retains only in-frame clones and omits some. The sample has some 120,000 clones, over 80% seen once; the top ten hold 0.2% to 0.25%. Trimming cost V 5 bases and J 3 bases, with 8 bases left between them. CDR3 size: 13 residues. Germline-derived CDR1 and CDR2 are SGHRS and YFSETQ. The rearrangement uses TRBV5-1 and TRBJ1-4; TRBD1 might be the D (6 bases). This clonotype originated in a man between 50 and 59 years old in good health and CMV-seronegative. Sequenced sample: PBMCs. CDR3 sequence: CASRQGPNEKLFF. CDR3 DNA sequence: TGCGCCAGCAGACAGGGCCCTAATGAAAAACTGTTTTTT.